The rows below give T cell receptor beta chains drawn from one sample of a study of beta chain features in type 1 diabetes. Generated by immunoSEQ multiplex PCR, the TCRdb table keeps only in-frame clones and is missing some. The sample consists of 95,000 to 150,000 clones, roughly 15% of them appearing once. The sequenced sample was central memory CD4+ T cells from blood. Receptors were obtained from a young man with type 1 diabetes. CDR3s include the opening cysteine and the closing phenylalanine or tryptophan. D genes are given only for firm matches. Only some rows state a clone size, as once, few, many or a class for expanded clones.

d_gene | j_gene | abundance | v_gene | CDR3nt | CDR3aa
. | TRBJ2-5 | few | TRBV5-1 | TGCGCCAGTGAAGGTCCGGGGGAGACCCAGTACTTC | CASEGPGETQYF
TRBD2 | TRBJ2-3 | few | TRBV29-1 | TGCAGTGCTAAACTAGCGGGGGCAGATACGCAGTATTTT | CSAKLAGADTQYF
. | TRBJ2-1 | many | TRBV13 | TGTGCCAGCAGCTTAGTGGGGGATGAGCAGTTCTTC | CASSLVGDEQFF
. | TRBJ2-3 | once | TRBV28 | TGTGCCAGCAGTTTACAGGGAGGTGGGGATACGCAGTATTTT | CASSLQGGGDTQYF
. | TRBJ1-5 | . | TRBV6-5 | TGTGCCAGCAGGGACACCTCTAGCAATCAGCCCCAGCATTTT | CASRDTSSNQPQHF
TRBD2 | TRBJ2-1 | many | TRBV7-2 | TGTGCCAGCAGCTGGACTAGCGGCAATGAGCAGTTCTTC | CASSWTSGNEQFF
TRBD1 | TRBJ2-1 | few | TRBV4-3 | TGCGCCAGCAGCCAAGATTGGGGGACAGGGGGCTACAATGAGCAGTTCTTC | CASSQDWGTGGYNEQFF
TRBD1 | TRBJ2-7 | many | TRBV28 | TGTGCCAGCAGAACCGCCACAGGGGGCCCGTACGAGCAGTACTTC | CASRTATGGPYEQYF
. | TRBJ1-2 | few | TRBV30 | TGTGCCTGGGGGGATTCGGACAGAAACTATGGCTACACCTTC | CAWGDSDRNYGYTF
. | TRBJ2-1 | few | TRBV27 | TGTGCCAGCAGTTTAGATGGCGGAACCTACAATGAGCAGTTCTTC | CASSLDGGTYNEQFF
. | TRBJ2-1 | . | TRBV5-1 | TGCGCCAGCAGCTCTCAGGGGACTGAGCAGTTCTTC | CASSSQGTEQFF
TRBD2 | TRBJ2-3 | few | TRBV7-6 | TGTGCCAGCAGCTTAGCTTTTCTCGGGGGGACTAGCACAGATACGCAGTATTTT | CASSLAFLGGTSTDTQYF
. | TRBJ1-3 | many | TRBV18 | TGTGCCAGCTCACCAGCTGGGGCTCTCTCGGGAAACACCATATATTTT | CASSPAGALSGNTIYF
. | TRBJ2-1 | few | TRBV9 | TGTGCCAGCAGCGCCGGACAGATCAACAATGAGCAGTTCTTC | CASSAGQINNEQFF
TRBD1 | TRBJ2-4 | . | TRBV27 | TGTGCCAGCAGTCCAATCAGACAGGGCAGCCTGGCCAAAAACATTCAGTACTTC | CASSPIRQGSLAKNIQYF
. | TRBJ2-4 | few | TRBV7-2 | TGTGCCAGCAGGCCGGGAGCAGGAAACATTCAGTACTTC | CASRPGAGNIQYF
TRBD1 | TRBJ2-7 | few | TRBV12-5 | TGTGCTAGTGGTCCAACAGGGGGCCACGAGCAGTACTTC | CASGPTGGHEQYF
TRBD2 | TRBJ2-3 | few | TRBV11-2 | TGTGCCAGCAGCTTAGATCTGTCTAGCGGGGGGCATACGCAGTATTTT | CASSLDLSSGGHTQYF
. | TRBJ2-7 | . | TRBV5-8 | TGTGCCAGCAGCTTGCTGAATTACGAGCAGTACTTC | CASSLLNYEQYF
. | TRBJ2-2 | . | TRBV13 | TGTGCCAGCAGCCGACAGGAACCCGGGGAGCTGTTTTTT | CASSRQEPGELFF
. | TRBJ2-7 | . | TRBV5-1 | TGCGCCAGCAGCTTGGTAGTGGGGAACGAGCAGTACTTC | CASSLVVGNEQYF
. | TRBJ2-2 | many | TRBV19 | TGTGCCAGTAGTAACCAGAAGAACACCGGGGAGCTGTTTTTT | CASSNQKNTGELFF
. | TRBJ2-1 | . | TRBV14 | TGTGCCAGCAGCCAAGGATACAATGAGCAGTTCTTC | CASSQGYNEQFF
TRBD1 | TRBJ1-5 | . | TRBV7-2 | TGTGCCAGCAGCGTTCAGGGGGATCAGCCCCAGCATTTT | CASSVQGDQPQHF
. | TRBJ2-5 | . | TRBV29-1 | TGCAGCGTTGAAGGACAGCAAGAGACCCAGTACTTC | CSVEGQQETQYF
. | TRBJ1-5 | . | TRBV16 | TGTGCCAGCAGCCAAAGAGTCAGGGGCCTAGTGGGCAATCAGCCCCAGCATTTT | CASSQRVRGLVGNQPQHF
TRBD2 | TRBJ2-7 | few | TRBV29-1 | TGCAGCGTTGAACTACGGCGGGGGGCTCACTACGAGCAGTACTTC | CSVELRRGAHYEQYF
. | TRBJ2-7 | . | TRBV7-2 | TGTGCCAGCAGCCCTCGACGGGACTCCTACGAGCAGTACTTC | CASSPRRDSYEQYF
. | TRBJ1-5 | few | TRBV6-6 | TGTGCCAGCAGTTACAAATTCGGGAGCAATCAGCCCCAGCATTTT | CASSYKFGSNQPQHF
. | TRBJ2-7 | . | TRBV6-1 | TGTGCCAGCCGGCGGAGCTCCTACGAGCAGTACTTC | CASRRSSYEQYF
. | TRBJ2-5 | many | TRBV6-1 | TGTGCCAGCAGTTACGGAGAGACCCAGTACTTC | CASSYGETQYF
. | TRBJ2-7 | many | TRBV28 | TGTGCCAGCTCACAGGAGATTTACGAGCAGTACTTC | CASSQEIYEQYF
. | TRBJ1-5 | few | TRBV30 | TGTGCCTGGAGTCTTCTTGGGCAGGGGAATCAGCCCCAGCATTTT | CAWSLLGQGNQPQHF
. | TRBJ2-7 | few | TRBV4-3 | TGCGCCAGCAGCCAAGATAGTCTTAGTGGGTACGAGCAGTACTTC | CASSQDSLSGYEQYF
. | TRBJ2-5 | few | TRBV6-1 | TGTGCCAGCATCAAGACCATAGGGGAGACCCAGTACTTC | CASIKTIGETQYF
. | TRBJ2-2 | few | TRBV7-3 | TGTGCCAGCAGCTTATACAGAGAGAACACCGGGGAGCTGTTTTTT | CASSLYRENTGELFF